Detailed here is one TCR beta chain. The antigen remains undetermined. Clones were sequenced by immunoSEQ multiplex PCR, and TCRdb holds only the in-frame ones, with some missing. In the table there are approximately 23,000 clones, about 89% of which are singletons. This CDR3 contains 14 residues. Trimming left V 6 bases short and J 1 base short, with 10 bases between. Germline V gene sequence: CDR1 SNHLY, CDR2 FYNNEI. The sample belongs to a study of T cells in localized non-small cell lung cancer. The study's findings and limits: A median of roughly 57 clones ranked among the top 100 in tumor appeared in adjacent lung. Tumor trailed uninvolved adjacent lung in T cell clonality, which peaked there. There was an association of higher blood T cell density with longer overall survival.

The chain uses TRBV2 and TRBJ1-5; unclear D gene. Sample: peripheral blood, taken before any cancer treatment. The TCR was taken from a male donor at least 60 years old with stage I lung adenocarcinoma. The CDR3 DNA reads TGTGCCAGCAGCAATCGGCGGAGCAATCAGCCCCAGCATTTT. Amino acids: CASSNRRSNQPQHF.